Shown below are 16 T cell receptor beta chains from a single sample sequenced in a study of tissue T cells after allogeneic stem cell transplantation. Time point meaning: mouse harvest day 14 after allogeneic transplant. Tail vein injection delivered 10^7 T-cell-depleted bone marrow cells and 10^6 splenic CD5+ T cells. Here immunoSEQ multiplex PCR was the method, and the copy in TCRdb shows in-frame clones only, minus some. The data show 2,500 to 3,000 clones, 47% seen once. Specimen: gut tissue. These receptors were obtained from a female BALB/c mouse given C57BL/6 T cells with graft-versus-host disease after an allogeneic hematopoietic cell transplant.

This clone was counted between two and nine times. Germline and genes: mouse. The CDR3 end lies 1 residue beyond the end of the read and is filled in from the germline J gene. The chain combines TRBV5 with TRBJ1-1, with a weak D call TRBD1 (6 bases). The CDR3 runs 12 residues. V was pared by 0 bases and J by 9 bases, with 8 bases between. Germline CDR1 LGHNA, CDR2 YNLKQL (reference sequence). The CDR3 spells CASSQEGGQVFF. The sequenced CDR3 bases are TGTGCCAGCAGCCAAGAGGGGGGGCAAGTCTTC.

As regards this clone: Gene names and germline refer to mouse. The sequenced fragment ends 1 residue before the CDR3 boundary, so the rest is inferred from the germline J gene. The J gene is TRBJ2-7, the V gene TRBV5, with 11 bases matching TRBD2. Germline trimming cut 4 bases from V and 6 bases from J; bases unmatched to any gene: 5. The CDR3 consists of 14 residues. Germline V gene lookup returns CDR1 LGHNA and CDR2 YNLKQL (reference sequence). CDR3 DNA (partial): TGTGCCAGCAGCCCCGACTGGGGGGGGCTTGAACAGTAC. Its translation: CASSPDWGGLEQY. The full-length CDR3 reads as CASSPDWGGLEQYF.

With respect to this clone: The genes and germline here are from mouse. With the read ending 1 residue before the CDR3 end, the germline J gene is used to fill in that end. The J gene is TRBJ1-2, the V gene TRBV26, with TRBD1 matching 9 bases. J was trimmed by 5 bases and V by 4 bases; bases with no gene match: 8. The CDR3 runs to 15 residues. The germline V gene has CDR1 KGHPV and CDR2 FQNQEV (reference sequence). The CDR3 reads CASSHNRGLGSDYTF. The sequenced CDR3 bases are TGTGCCAGCAGTCACAACAGGGGGCTAGGGTCCGACTACACC.

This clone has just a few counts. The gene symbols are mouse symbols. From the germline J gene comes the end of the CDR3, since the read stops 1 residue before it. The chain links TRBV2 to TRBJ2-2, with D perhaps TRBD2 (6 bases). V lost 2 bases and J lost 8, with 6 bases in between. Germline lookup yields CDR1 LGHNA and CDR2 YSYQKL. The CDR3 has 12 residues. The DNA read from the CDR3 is TGTGCCAGCAGCCAATGGGGGGGGCAGCTCTAC. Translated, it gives CASSQWGGQLY. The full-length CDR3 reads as CASSQWGGQLYF. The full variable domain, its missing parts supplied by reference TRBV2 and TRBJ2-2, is DPKIIQKPKYLVAVTGSEKILICEQYLGHNAMYWYRQSAKKPLEFMFSYSYQKLMDNQTASSRFQPQSSKKNHLDLQITALKPDDSATYFCASSQWGGQLYFGEGSKLTVL.

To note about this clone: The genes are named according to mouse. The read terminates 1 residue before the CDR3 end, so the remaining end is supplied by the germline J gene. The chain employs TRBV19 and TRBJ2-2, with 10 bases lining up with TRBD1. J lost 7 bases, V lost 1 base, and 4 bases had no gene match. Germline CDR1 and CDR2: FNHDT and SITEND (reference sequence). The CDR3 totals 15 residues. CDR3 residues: CASSIPTGGNGQLYF. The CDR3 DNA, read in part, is TGTGCCAGCAGTATACCGACAGGGGGCAACGGGCAGCTCTAC.

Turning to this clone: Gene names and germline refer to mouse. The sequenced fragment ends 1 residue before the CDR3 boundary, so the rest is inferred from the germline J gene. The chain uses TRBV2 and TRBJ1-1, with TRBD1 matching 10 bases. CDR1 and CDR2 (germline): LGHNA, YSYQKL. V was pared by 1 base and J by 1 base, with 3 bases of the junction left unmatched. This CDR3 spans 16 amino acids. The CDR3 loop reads CASSQVRDRGNTEVFF. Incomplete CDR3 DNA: TGTGCCAGCAGCCAAGTCCGGGACAGGGGAAACACAGAAGTCTTC.

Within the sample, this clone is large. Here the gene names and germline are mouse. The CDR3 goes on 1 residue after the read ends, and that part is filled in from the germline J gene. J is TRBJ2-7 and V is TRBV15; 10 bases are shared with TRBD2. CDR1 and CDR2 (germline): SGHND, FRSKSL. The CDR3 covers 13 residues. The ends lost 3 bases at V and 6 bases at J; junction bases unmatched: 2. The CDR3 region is CASSFGLGVEQYF. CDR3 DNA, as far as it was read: TGTGCCAGCAGTTTTGGACTGGGGGTTGAACAGTAC.

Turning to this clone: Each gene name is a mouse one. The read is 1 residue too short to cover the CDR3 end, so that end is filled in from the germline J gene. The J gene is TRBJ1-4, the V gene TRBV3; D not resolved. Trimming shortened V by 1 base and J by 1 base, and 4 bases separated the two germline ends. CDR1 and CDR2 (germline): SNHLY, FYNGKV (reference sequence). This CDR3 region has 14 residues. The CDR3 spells CASSLEGSNERLFF. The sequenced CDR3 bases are TGTGCCAGCAGCTTAGAGGGTTCCAACGAAAGATTATTT.

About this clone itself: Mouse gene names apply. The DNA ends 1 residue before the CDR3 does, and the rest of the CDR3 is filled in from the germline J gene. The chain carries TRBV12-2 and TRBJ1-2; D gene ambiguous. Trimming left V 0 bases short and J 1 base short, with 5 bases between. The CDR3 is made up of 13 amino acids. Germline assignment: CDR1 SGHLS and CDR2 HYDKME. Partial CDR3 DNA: TGTGCCAGCTCTCTCGACCGAAACTCCGACTACACC. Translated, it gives CASSLDRNSDYT. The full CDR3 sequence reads CASSLDRNSDYTF.

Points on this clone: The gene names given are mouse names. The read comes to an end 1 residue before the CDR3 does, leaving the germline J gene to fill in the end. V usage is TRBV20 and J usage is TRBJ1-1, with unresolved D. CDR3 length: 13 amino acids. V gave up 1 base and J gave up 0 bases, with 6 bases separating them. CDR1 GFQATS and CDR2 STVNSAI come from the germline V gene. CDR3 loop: CGARVQPNTEVFF. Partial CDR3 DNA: TGTGGTGCTAGGGTCCAGCCAAACACAGAAGTCTTC.

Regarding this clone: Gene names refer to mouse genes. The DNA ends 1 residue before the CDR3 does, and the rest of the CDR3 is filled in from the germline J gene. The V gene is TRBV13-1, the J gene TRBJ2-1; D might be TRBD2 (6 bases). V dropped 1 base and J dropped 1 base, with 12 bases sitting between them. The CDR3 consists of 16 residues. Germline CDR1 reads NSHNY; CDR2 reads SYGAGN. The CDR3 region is CASSDRAGANYAEQFF. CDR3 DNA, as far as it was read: TGTGCCAGCAGTGATAGGGCTGGGGCGAACTATGCTGAGCAGTTC.

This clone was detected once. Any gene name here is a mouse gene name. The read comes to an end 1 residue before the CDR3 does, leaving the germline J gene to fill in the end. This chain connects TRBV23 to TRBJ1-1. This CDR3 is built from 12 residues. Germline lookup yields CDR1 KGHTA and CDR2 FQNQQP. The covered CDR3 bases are TGCTCCAGCAGTCAGGGTCTCACAGAAGTCTTC. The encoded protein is CSSSQGLTEVF. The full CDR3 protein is CSSSQGLTEVFF.

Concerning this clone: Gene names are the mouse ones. This chain's CDR3 is CASSLGGRGAETLYF. The covered CDR3 bases are TGTGCCAGCAGTCTGGGGGGGCGAGGTGCAGAAACGCTGTAT. The chain couples TRBV26 to TRBJ2-3; D is possibly TRBD2 (7 bases). The read finishes 1 residue shy of the CDR3 end, and the germline J gene is used to complete it. V was pared by 2 bases and J by 1 base, with 10 bases between. The CDR3 consists of 15 residues. In germline, CDR1 is KGHPV, CDR2 FQNQEV (reference sequence).

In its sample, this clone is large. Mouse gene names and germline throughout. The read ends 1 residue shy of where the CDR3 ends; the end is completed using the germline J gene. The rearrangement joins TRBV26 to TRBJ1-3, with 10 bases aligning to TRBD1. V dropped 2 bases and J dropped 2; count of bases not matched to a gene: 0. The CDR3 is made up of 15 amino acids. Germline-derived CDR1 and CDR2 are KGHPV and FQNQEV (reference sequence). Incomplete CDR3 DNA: TGTGCCAGCAGTCTGGGGACAGGGGCTGGAAATACGCTCTAT. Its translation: CASSLGTGAGNTLY. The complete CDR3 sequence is CASSLGTGAGNTLYF.

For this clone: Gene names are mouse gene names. The CDR3 DNA, read in part, is TGTGCCTGGAGACAAGACTGGGAGCAAGACACCCAGTAC. Amino acids: CAWRQDWEQDTQY. The full CDR3 is CAWRQDWEQDTQYF. The V gene is TRBV31, the J gene TRBJ2-5, with TRBD2 matching over 7 bases. The read halts 1 residue ahead of the CDR3 end, with the missing end drawn from the germline J gene. The V gene end was trimmed by 3 bases and the J gene end by 3 bases; junction bases not matched to a gene: 6. The length of the CDR3 is 14 residues. CDR1 GKSSPN and CDR2 SITVG come from the germline V gene.

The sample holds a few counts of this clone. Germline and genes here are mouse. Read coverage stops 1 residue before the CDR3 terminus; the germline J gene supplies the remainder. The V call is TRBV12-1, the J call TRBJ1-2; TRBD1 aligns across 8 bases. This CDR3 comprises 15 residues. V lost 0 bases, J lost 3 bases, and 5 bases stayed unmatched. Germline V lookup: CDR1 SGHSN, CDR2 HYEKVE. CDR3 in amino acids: CASSLAGGAYSDYTF. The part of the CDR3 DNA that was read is TGTGCCAGCTCTCTCGCAGGGGGCGCGTACTCCGACTACACC.